This T cell receptor beta chain was sequenced during a study of CXCR3-negative and CXCR3-positive naive CD8 T cells. Looked up from germline, CDR1 is SQVTM and CDR2 is ANQGSEA. This CDR3 contains 13 residues. Study observations and caveats: Comparably high diversity marked both naive subsets, whereas memory CD8+ cells had much lower diversity. Naive CXCR3-positive and CXCR3-negative cells shared similar TRBV-TRBJ usage, unlike memory cells.

The TRB libraries of cDNA were built by UMI-labeled 5' RACE. TCRdb reprocessed the 5' RACE reads and reports one entry per CDR3 protein, with no DNA. The sample holds some 130,000 distinct CDR3 sequences. In the case of this clonotype: Its antigen is as yet unknown.

The rearrangement uses TRBV29-1 and TRBJ1-1; the TRBD1 assignment by TCRdb is unverifiable without DNA. Sequencing was done on a sample of naive CXCR3- CD8+ T cells from blood. Subset described: CD45RO-CCR7+CD27+CD95- naive CD8+ T cells lacking CXCR3 (TNR3-). This receptor was identified in a human donor in good health. Some clones in this sample may be carry-over from other donors' samples. CDR3 region: CSGAPTGSSWSFF.